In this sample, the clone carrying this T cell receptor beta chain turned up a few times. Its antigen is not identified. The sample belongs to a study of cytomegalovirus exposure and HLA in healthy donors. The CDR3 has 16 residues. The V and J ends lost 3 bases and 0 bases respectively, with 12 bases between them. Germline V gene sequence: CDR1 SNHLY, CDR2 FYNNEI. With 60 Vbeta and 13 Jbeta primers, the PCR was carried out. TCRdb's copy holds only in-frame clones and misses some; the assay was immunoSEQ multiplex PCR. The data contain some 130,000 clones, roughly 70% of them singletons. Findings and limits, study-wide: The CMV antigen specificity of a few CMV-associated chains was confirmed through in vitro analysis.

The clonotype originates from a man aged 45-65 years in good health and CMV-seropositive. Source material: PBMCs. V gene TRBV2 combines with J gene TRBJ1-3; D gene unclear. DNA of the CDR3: TGTGCCAGCAGTGATTGGGCAATGAGCTCTGGAAACACCATATATTTT. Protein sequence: CASSDWAMSSGNTIYF.